This entry is about one T cell receptor (beta chain). This record comes from a study of blood T cells in healthy people across ages. The sample providers were healthy Caucasian people from Russia, aged roughly 6 to 90. Every sample yielded at least 6.5 million isolated PBMCs. Alongside a J-beta primer mix, a sample-barcoded 5' primer served in a second PCR lasting about 7 to 11 cycles. TCRdb re-derived calls from the 5' RACE reads in MiXCR, one entry per CDR3 protein. The sample lists almost 300,000 distinct CDR3 sequences; roughly 26% were seen once. The CDR3 runs to 15 residues. With 0 bases removed from V and 4 bases from J, the gap between germline ends came to 11 bases. Looked up from germline, CDR1 is MNHNS and CDR2 is SASEGT.

This clonotype originated in a woman aged 65 to 85 in good health. The chain carries TRBV6-1 and TRBJ2-3; D unresolved. The material sequenced was blood. CDR3 loop: CASSEASVGPDTQYF. DNA of the CDR3: TGTGCCAGCAGTGAAGCGAGCGTAGGTCCAGATACGCAGTATTTT.